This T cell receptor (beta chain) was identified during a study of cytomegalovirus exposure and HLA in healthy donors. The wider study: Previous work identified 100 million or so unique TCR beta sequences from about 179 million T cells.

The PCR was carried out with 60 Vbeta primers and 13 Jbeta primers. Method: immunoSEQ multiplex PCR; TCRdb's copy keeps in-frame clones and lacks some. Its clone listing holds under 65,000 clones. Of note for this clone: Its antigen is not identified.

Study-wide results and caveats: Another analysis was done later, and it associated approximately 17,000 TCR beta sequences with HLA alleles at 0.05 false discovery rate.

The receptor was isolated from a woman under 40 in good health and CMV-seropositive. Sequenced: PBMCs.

The CDR3 reads CATSSGGQSNEKLFF. As DNA, the CDR3 is TGTGCCACCAGCAGCGGAGGACAGAGTAATGAAAAACTGTTTTTT. This chain connects TRBV15 to TRBJ1-4, with D perhaps TRBD1 (6 bases). This CDR3 has 15 amino acids. The germline gives CDR1 LNHNV, CDR2 YYDKDF (reference sequence). V lost 3 bases and J 4 bases, leaving 12 bases between the germline ends.